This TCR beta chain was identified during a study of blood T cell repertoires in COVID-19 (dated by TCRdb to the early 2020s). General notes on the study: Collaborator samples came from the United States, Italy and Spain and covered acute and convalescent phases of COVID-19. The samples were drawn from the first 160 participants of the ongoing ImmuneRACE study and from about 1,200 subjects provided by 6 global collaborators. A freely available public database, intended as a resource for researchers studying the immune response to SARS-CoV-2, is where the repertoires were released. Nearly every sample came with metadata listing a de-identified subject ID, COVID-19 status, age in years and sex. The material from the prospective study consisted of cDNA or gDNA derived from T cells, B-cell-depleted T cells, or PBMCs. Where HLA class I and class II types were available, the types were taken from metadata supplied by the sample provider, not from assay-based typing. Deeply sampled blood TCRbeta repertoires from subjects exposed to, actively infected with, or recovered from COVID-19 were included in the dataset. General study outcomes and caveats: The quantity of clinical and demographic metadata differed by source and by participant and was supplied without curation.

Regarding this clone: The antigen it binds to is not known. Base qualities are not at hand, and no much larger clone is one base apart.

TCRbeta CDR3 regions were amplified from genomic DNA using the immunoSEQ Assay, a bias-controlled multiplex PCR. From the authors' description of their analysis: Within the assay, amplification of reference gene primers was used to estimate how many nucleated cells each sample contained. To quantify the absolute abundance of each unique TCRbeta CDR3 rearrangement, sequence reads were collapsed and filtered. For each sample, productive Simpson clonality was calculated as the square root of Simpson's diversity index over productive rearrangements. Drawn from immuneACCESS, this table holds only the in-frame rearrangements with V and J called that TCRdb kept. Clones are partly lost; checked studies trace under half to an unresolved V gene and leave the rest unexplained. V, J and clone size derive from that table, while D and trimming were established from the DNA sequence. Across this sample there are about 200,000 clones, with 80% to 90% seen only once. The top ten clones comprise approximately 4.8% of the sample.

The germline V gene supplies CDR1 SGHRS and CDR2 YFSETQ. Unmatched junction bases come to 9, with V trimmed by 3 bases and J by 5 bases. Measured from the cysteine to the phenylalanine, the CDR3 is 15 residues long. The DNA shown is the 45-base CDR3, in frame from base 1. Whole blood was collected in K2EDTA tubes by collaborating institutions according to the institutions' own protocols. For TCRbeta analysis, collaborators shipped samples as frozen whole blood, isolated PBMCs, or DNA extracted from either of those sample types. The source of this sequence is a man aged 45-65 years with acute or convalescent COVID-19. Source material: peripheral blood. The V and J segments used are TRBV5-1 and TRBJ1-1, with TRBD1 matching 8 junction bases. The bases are TGCGCCAGCAGCTCCGACCCAACAGGGGGTACTGAAGCTTTCTTT. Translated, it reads CASSSDPTGGTEAFF.